The clone carrying this T cell receptor (beta chain) was observed once. Its specificity is not known. Primers for the PCR totalled 60 Vbeta and 13 Jbeta. The assay was immunoSEQ multiplex PCR, and TCRdb's table has in-frame clones only and misses some. The table records about 240,000 clones, around 78% of them present only once. This specimen belongs to a study of cytomegalovirus exposure and HLA in healthy donors. Points from the study as a whole: Prior analysis indicated that the majority of TCR beta V segments exhibited productivity approximately 90% or approximately 30% of the time.

CDR1 is MNHNS and CDR2 is SASEGT in the germline V gene. The CDR3 sequence is 13 residues long. V was pared by 2 bases and J by 8 bases, with 12 bases between. The sample consisted of PBMCs. The receptor comes from a boy younger than 18 in good health and CMV-seronegative. This chain uses TRBV6-1 with TRBJ1-1; no reliable D call. The CDR3 loop is CASSERGRIEAFF. The CDR3 nucleotides are TGTGCCAGCAGTGAAAGAGGGAGAATCGAAGCTTTCTTT.